The 21 T cell receptor beta chains presented below share a single source sample, sequenced in a study of blood T cell repertoires in COVID-19. Profiling relied on immunoSEQ multiplex PCR, and the TCRdb table lists in-frame clones only, not all of them. The table lists around 170,000 clones, about 90% of them singletons, with about 9.4% in the top ten. Material for sequencing was PBMCs or T cells enriched from blood (not recorded which). These receptors all come from a woman between 18 and 29 years old who had recovered from COVID-19.

The rearrangement uses TRBV6-2 or TRBV6-3 and TRBJ2-1; 9 nucleotides align to TRBD1. Germline trimming cut 2 bases from V and 0 bases from J; bases unmatched to any gene: 2. From germline, CDR1 is MNHEY and CDR2 SVGEGT. The CDR3 is made up of 16 amino acids. The CDR3 is CASSYPTGGSYNEQFF. For the CDR3, the DNA is TGTGCCAGCAGTTACCCGACAGGGGGCTCCTACAATGAGCAGTTCTTC.

This sequence joins TRBV7-9 and TRBJ2-5; no clear D. V was shortened by 1 base and J by 5 bases, with 8 bases between the two germline ends. Germline assignment: CDR1 SEHNR and CDR2 FQNEAQ (reference sequence). The CDR3 has 13 amino acids. CDR3 coding DNA: TGTGCCAGCAGCTTAGTCTCTAGGGAGACCCAGTACTTC. It yields the protein CASSLVSRETQYF.

The CDR3 loop reads CASSGYPTGEGYGYTF. The CDR3 DNA reads as TGTGCCAGCAGCGGGTACCCTACAGGGGAAGGGTATGGCTACACCTTC. This rearrangement joins TRBV7-9 to TRBJ1-2, with 7 bases that match TRBD1. The germline V gene has CDR1 SEHNR and CDR2 FQNEAQ (reference sequence). The CDR3 loop spans 16 amino acids. The ends lost 5 bases at V and 5 bases at J; junction bases unmatched: 14. Filled out from reference TRBV7-9 and TRBJ1-2, the complete variable domain reads DTGVSQNPRHKITKRGQNVTFRCDPISEHNRLYWYRQTLGQGPEFLTYFQNEAQLEKSRLLSDRFSAERPKGSFSTLEIQRTEQGDSAMYLCASSGYPTGEGYGYTFGSGTRLTVV.

The chain joins TRBV21-1 to TRBJ1-3; TRBD1, the D gene given by the table, was not confirmed from the DNA. TRBV21-1 is listed as a pseudogene. This CDR3 has 13 residues. The CDR3, as DNA: TGTGCCAGAAGTCGGGACAGGGCAAACACCATATATTTT. Translation gives CARSRDRANTIYF.

The chain has TRBV7-8 and TRBJ2-7, with D perhaps matching TRBD2 (6 bases). The CDR3 covers 13 residues. The germline V and J ends were trimmed by 4 bases and 1 base, with 8 bases remaining between them. Germline V CDR1 and CDR2: SGHVS, FQNEAQ. CDR3 sequence: CASSSGLSYEQYF. Here the CDR3 DNA reads TGTGCCAGCAGCTCGGGACTTTCCTACGAGCAGTACTTC.

This clone has a handful of counts. The J gene is TRBJ1-4, the V gene TRBV7-2; the match to TRBD1 covers 7 bases. J lost 3 bases, V lost 6 bases, and 7 bases had no gene match. This CDR3 has 15 residues. Germline assignment: CDR1 SGHTA and CDR2 FQGNSA. The CDR3 DNA sequence: TGTGCCAGCAGTTGGACAGGAAGGGCTAATGAAAAACTGTTTTTT. This sequence encodes CASSWTGRANEKLFF.

The rearrangement uses TRBV18 and TRBJ1-2; D might be TRBD1 (6 bases). This CDR3 comprises 15 residues. The germline gives CDR1 KGHSH, CDR2 LQKENI. Trimming shortened V by 2 bases and J by 4 bases, and 14 bases separated the two germline ends. CDR3 sequence: CASSPSGTSSYGYTF. CDR3 bases: TGTGCCAGCTCACCATCCGGGACATCTAGCTATGGCTACACCTTC.

The chain combines TRBV18 with TRBJ2-5; TRBD1 is a possible D gene (5 bases). The CDR3 is made up of 15 amino acids. V was pared by 6 bases and J by 2 bases, with 16 bases between. Germline V gene lookup returns CDR1 KGHSH and CDR2 LQKENI. CDR3 sequence reads: CASSYTLTVQETQYF. The CDR3 region has the DNA TGTGCCAGCTCCTACACTTTGACAGTGCAAGAGACCCAGTACTTC.

The chain uses TRBV7-2 and TRBJ2-2, with no clear D. Trimming removed 5 bases from V and 5 bases from J, with 15 bases in between. Germline CDR1 SGHTA, CDR2 FQGNSA. This CDR3 spans 15 amino acids. CDR3: CASSLSVVVTGELFF. The CDR3 bases are TGTGCCAGCAGCCTCTCCGTTGTCGTGACCGGGGAGCTGTTTTTT.

This clone was counted a single time. The rearrangement uses TRBV4-3 and TRBJ2-6; 7 nucleotides align to TRBD1. V gave up 1 base and J gave up 6 bases; unmatched junction bases: 12. Germline V lookup: CDR1 LGHNA, CDR2 YSLEER. This CDR3 has 18 amino acids. The CDR3 spells CASSQGPIQGLTANVLTF. CDR3 nucleotides: TGCGCCAGCAGCCAAGGCCCGATACAGGGGCTGACGGCCAACGTCCTGACTTTC.

The chain links TRBV5-1 to TRBJ1-1; a weak D match, TRBD1 (6 bases). This CDR3 region has 14 residues. Germline CDR1 and CDR2: SGHRS and YFSETQ. The V and J ends lost 1 base and 7 bases respectively, with 14 bases between them. CDR3 in amino acids: CASSLTGGLSEAFF. DNA of the CDR3: TGCGCCAGCAGCTTGACGGGGGGCTTGAGTGAAGCTTTCTTT. Full variable domain (remainder filled in from reference TRBV5-1 and TRBJ1-1): KAGVTQTPRYLIKTRGQQVTLSCSPISGHRSVSWYQQTPGQGLQFLFEYFSETQRNKGNFPGRFSGRQFSNSRSEMNVSTLELGDSALYLCASSLTGGLSEAFFGQGTRLTVV.

This clone is a singleton in its sample. This sequence joins TRBV7-9 and TRBJ2-1; 9 bases match TRBD2. Germline loops: CDR1 SEHNR, CDR2 FQNEAQ (reference sequence). The length of the CDR3 is 17 residues. The V and J ends lost 3 bases and 6 bases, in that order; junction bases with no gene match: 12. CDR3 protein: CASSFGLAGLLTNEQFF. For the CDR3, the DNA is TGTGCCAGCAGCTTTGGCCTAGCGGGACTTTTAACCAATGAGCAGTTCTTC.

The V gene is TRBV7-8, the J gene TRBJ2-2, with 14 positions matching TRBD2. The CDR3 is made up of 17 amino acids. Germline CDR1 SGHVS, CDR2 FQNEAQ. The ends lost 7 bases at V and 1 base at J; junction bases unmatched: 5. The CDR3 DNA sequence: TGTGCCAGCATCGTGACTAGCGGGGGGGTGAACACCGGGGAGCTGTTTTTT. This translates into CASIVTSGGVNTGELFF.

V and J are TRBV28 and TRBJ1-1; D possibly corresponds to TRBD1 (5 bases). The length of the CDR3 is 14 residues. V was cut by 2 bases and J by 7 bases, with 14 bases left in between. Germline V CDR1 and CDR2: MDHEN, SYDVKM. The CDR3, as DNA: TGTGCCAGCAGTTTAGGTTTTGCAGACAGTGAAGCTTTCTTT. Its translation: CASSLGFADSEAFF.

The chain's CDR3 is CASSPRTSGYYEQYF. The CDR3 DNA reads TGTGCCAGCAGCCCGAGGACTAGCGGGTACTACGAGCAGTACTTC. The chain has TRBV3-1 (or the pseudogene TRBV3-2) and TRBJ2-7; 11 bases align to TRBD2. Germline loops: CDR1 LGHDT, CDR2 YNNKEL (reference sequence). V shed 4 bases and J 3 bases; nucleotides not matched to a gene: 5. The CDR3 extends over 15 amino acids.

The chain is built from TRBV28 and TRBJ1-2; D may be TRBD1 (6 bases). The CDR3 length is 15 residues. The V gene lost 6 bases and the J gene lost 4 bases, with 18 bases spanning the gap. Looked up from germline, CDR1 is MDHEN and CDR2 is SYDVKM. The CDR3 here is CASSPGHRDFYGYTF. The DNA of the CDR3 is TGTGCCAGCAGCCCAGGACACAGGGATTTCTATGGCTACACCTTC.

The chain carries TRBV5-1 and TRBJ2-1; 8 bases line up with TRBD2. The J segment lost 0 bases and the V segment lost 5 bases, leaving 4 bases of the junction unmatched. Germline V gene sequence: CDR1 SGHRS, CDR2 YFSETQ. There are 15 residues in the CDR3. The chain's CDR3 is CASRTSEDSYNEQFF. In DNA, the CDR3 is TGCGCCAGCAGGACTAGCGAGGACTCCTACAATGAGCAGTTCTTC.

The rearrangement links TRBV5-1 to TRBJ2-1; D unclear. The V end was cut by 1 base, the J end by 1 base, with 15 bases between. The CDR3 covers 17 residues. Germline values: CDR1 SGHRS, CDR2 YFSETQ. The CDR3 DNA follows: TGCGCCAGCAGCTTGTTGTCCGCGACCGGGTCCTACAATGAGCAGTTCTTC. Translated: CASSLLSATGSYNEQFF.

This chain connects TRBV5-1 to TRBJ2-2; 9 positions agree with TRBD1. J was trimmed by 1 base and V by 2 bases; bases with no gene match: 9. The CDR3 loop spans 18 amino acids. CDR1 SGHRS and CDR2 YFSETQ come from the germline V gene. The CDR3 DNA reads TGCGCCAGCAGCTTAATCCCCGGGGACAGGGAGAACACCGGGGAGCTGTTTTTT. This gives the protein CASSLIPGDRENTGELFF. The full variable domain, in which reference TRBV5-1 and TRBJ2-2 provide the parts outside the CDR3, is KAGVTQTPRYLIKTRGQQVTLSCSPISGHRSVSWYQQTPGQGLQFLFEYFSETQRNKGNFPGRFSGRQFSNSRSEMNVSTLELGDSALYLCASSLIPGDRENTGELFFGEGSRLTVL.

V is TRBV29-1 and J is TRBJ2-7; 10 bases are a match to TRBD2. The CDR3 has 13 residues. Germline values: CDR1 SQVTM, CDR2 ANQGSEA. Trimming removed 4 bases from V and 6 bases from J; junction bases left unmatched: 6. In DNA form, the CDR3 reads TGCAGCGTTGCGGCTAGCGGGAGTCCCGAGCAGTACTTC. This sequence encodes CSVAASGSPEQYF.

This clone was observed a single time. V gene TRBV28 combines with J gene TRBJ1-5; 8 nucleotides match TRBD1. CDR3 length equals 14 residues. Trimming cost V 3 bases and J 15 bases; bases outside gene matches: 13. Germline CDR1 is MDHEN and CDR2 is SYDVKM. The CDR3 DNA reads TGTGCCAGCAGTTTTGGGGACAGGCCTAGCTTATGGCATTTT. Protein: CASSFGDRPSLWHF.